The 5 T cell receptor beta chains below were found in one sample sequenced in a study of beta chain features in type 1 diabetes (dated by TCRdb to the late 2010s). The library was prepared using the immunoSEQ multiplex PCR assay. The entire amount of isolated RNA was reverse transcribed using the High Capacity cDNA Reverse Transcription Kit, so the sequenced TCRB transcripts were expressed ones. The table was pulled from immuneACCESS by TCRdb, which kept in-frame rearrangements only. Such tables lose some clones; where checked, under half of the loss comes from unresolved V genes, and the rest has no known cause. This sample lists around 340,000 clones; approximately 10% were detected once. The ten largest clones take up about 1% of the sample. No antigen is known for these receptors. Study-wide findings and limitations: Type 1 diabetes patients showed a moderate but significant shortening of TCRB CDR3 length in all four CD4+ subsets.

The sample consisted of central memory CD4+ T cells from blood. The receptors originated from a young man with type 1 diabetes.

The V call is TRBV14, the J call TRBJ2-7; D is undetermined. Trimming removed 1 base at V and 6 bases at J, with 10 bases between. The germline gives CDR1 SGHDN, CDR2 FVKESK. This CDR3 region has 13 residues. The CDR3 DNA reads TGTGCCAGCAGCCAAGCTGGCGTTCGCGAGCAGTACTTC. Translation gives CASSQAGVREQYF.

The chain is built from TRBV10-3 and TRBJ1-1; 7 bases map to TRBD1. The V gene's germline CDR1 is ENHRY and CDR2 SYGVKD. V lost 6 bases and J lost 5; bases outside the gene matches: 6. The CDR3 runs 13 residues. In DNA, the CDR3 is TGTGCCATCAGGGAGGGGGCGAGGACTGAAGCTTTCTTT. Its protein product is CAIREGARTEAFF.

The chain is built from TRBV19 and TRBJ2-3, with a possible D match to TRBD1 (5 bases). Trimming stripped 6 bases from V and 4 bases from J, with 11 bases between. The CDR3 is made up of 13 amino acids. Germline CDR1 reads LNHDA; CDR2 reads SQIVND (reference sequence). The CDR3 region is CASRDLGADTQYF. In nucleotides, the CDR3 is TGTGCCAGTAGGGACCTAGGGGCAGATACGCAGTATTTT.

This clone was recorded many times. The rearrangement joins TRBV5-1 to TRBJ2-7; the match to TRBD1 covers 9 bases. Germline CDR1 and CDR2: SGHRS and YFSETQ. This CDR3 comprises 17 residues. Trimming took 3 bases from V and 5 from J; bases not matched to a gene: 15. The CDR3 region is CASSYGSVQGARDEQYF. The CDR3 nucleotides read TGCGCCAGCAGCTACGGGAGCGTACAGGGGGCGCGAGACGAGCAGTACTTC.

This clone has just one count. This sequence joins TRBV6-1 and TRBJ2-5; D might be TRBD2 (6 bases). V lost 1 base and J 5 bases, leaving 11 bases between the germline ends. The CDR3 consists of 14 residues. CDR1 is MNHNS and CDR2 is SASEGT in the germline V gene. CDR3: CASSEEEGLETQYF. The CDR3 region has the DNA TGTGCCAGCAGTGAAGAGGAGGGGCTGGAGACCCAGTACTTC.